This T cell receptor (beta chain) is drawn from a study of T-cell memory formation after mild COVID-19 (dated by TCRdb to the early 2020s). As for the study more broadly: TCR sequence clusters from the two donors were largely donor specific. The cohort was made up of two young adult volunteers, one female and one male, who were previously healthy. In a couple of donors, T-cell clones that expanded and contracted after mild COVID-19 were tracked by sequencing TCRalpha and TCRbeta repertoires over time.

This clonotype appeared a few times. This clone's antigen is unknown. Per-base quality was not reported, and no clone a single base away is much larger than it. V and J are trimmed by 7 bases and 2 bases, and the gene matches miss 9 bases of the junction. According to the germline V gene, CDR1 reads SGHRS and CDR2 reads YFSETQ. The CDR3 spans 14 residues, from the cysteine through the phenylalanine. Of all the DNA, just the CDR3 is kept, 42 bases in frame from base 1. General conclusions and limits of the study: The study included only a couple of mild cases, and larger cohorts that include severe cases with pre-infection samples were judged to be necessary. Clones contracting from day 15 to 85 had balanced CD4/CD8 phenotypes, while a second wave expanding from day 15 to 37 was biased towards CD4+. Some responding clones were detected in pre-infection memory, which suggested that pre-existing cross-reactive memory T cells had joined the SARS-CoV-2 response. Contracting CD4+ clones were located mainly in the CM and EM memory subsets, whereas CD8+ clones were found to be enriched in EMRA. The second-wave clones that peaked on day 37 were not confirmed to be SARS-CoV-2 specific.

Ficoll-Paque density gradient centrifugation was used to isolate PBMCs. The instrument was an Illumina NovaSeq 6000. TCRalpha and TCRbeta cDNA libraries were built by 5'RACE with constant-segment primers, adding sample barcodes and unique molecular identifiers. Trizol reagent was used to extract RNA from every sample. Library amplification was performed in two PCR steps, and a second sample barcode and Illumina TruSeq adapters were introduced in the second step. Sequencing of the libraries was done on an Illumina NovaSeq, producing 2 x 150 bp paired-end reads. The original pipeline was this. With migec v1.2.7, reads were demultiplexed and then collapsed into UMI-guided consensus sequences. With mixcr v2.1.11, UMI consensuses were aligned to TRA and TRB V and J templates and assembled into clonotypes. Expanded or contracted clonotypes were those called significant by both edgeR and NoisET, with noise models trained on biological replicates. For edgeR calls, a false discovery rate-adjusted p below 0.01 and a log2 fold-change threshold of 1 were applied. As an exploratory analysis of dynamics, max-normalized trajectories of the 1000 most abundant clonotypes were examined by PCA with hierarchical clustering. Separately sequenced CD4+ and CD8+ repertoires were used to assign a CD4 or CD8 phenotype to each responding clone. In-frame beta chains were kept once TCRdb had trimmed the public reads at Q25 with fastp and called clones with MiXCR. Rows are unified per CDR3 protein, each entry keeping the most common DNA and genes. TCRdb, not the original authors, processed these V and J calls. The sample table shows hundreds of thousands of distinct CDR3 sequences, and about a sixth are seen once. Approximately 3.4% of the sample belongs to the ten largest clones.

The receptor comes from a young man who had mild COVID-19 (a few samples of this study predate the infection). The sample titles of this study are shuffled in the database, so cell type and time point are left out; the donor was told from shared clones. Sequenced sample: PBMCs or a T cell subset sorted from them (not recorded which). Rearrangement joined TRBV5-1 to TRBJ2-7; TRBD2 aligns with 7 central bases. The CDR3 sequence is CASGVGGLTYEQYF. The base sequence is TGCGCCAGCGGCGTCGGGGGGTTAACCTACGAGCAGTACTTC.